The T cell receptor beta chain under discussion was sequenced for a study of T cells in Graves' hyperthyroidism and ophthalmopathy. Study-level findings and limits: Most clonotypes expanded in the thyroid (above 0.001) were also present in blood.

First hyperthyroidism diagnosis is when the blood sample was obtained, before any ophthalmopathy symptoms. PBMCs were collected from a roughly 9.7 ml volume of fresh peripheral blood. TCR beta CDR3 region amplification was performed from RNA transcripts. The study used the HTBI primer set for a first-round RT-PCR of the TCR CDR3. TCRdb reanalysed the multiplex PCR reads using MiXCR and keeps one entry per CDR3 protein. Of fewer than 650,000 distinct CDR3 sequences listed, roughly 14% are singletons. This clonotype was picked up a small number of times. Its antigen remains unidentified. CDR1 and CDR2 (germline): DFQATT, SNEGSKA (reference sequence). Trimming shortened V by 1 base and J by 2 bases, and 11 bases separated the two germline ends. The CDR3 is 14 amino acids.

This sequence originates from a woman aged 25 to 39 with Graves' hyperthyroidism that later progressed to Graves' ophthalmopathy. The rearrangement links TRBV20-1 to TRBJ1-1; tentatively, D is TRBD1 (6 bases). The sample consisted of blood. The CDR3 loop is CSARGGAENTEAFF. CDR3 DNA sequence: TGCAGTGCTAGAGGGGGGGCCGAAAACACTGAAGCTTTCTTT.